These 18 T cell receptor beta chains were sequenced from one sample in a study of technical replicates of blood from a handful of donors (dated by TCRdb to about 2017). Library method: the immunoSEQ multiplex PCR assay. TCRdb provides this immuneACCESS table in a form limited to in-frame rearrangements. Some clones are lacking; in checked studies, under half of them reflect an unresolved V gene, and why the rest are absent is not known. The sample contains approximately 82,000 clones, about nine tenths of them found a single time. The ten largest clones take up about 0.35% of the sample. Sample: T cells isolated from PBMCs. The receptors originated from a human donor in good health. Some clones in this sample may be carry-over from other donors' samples.

This clone was seen just once. The rearrangement joins TRBV28 to TRBJ2-1, with TRBD2 matching over 11 bases. J was trimmed by 0 bases and V by 2 bases; bases with no gene match: 9. The V gene's germline CDR1 is MDHEN and CDR2 SYDVKM. CDR3 size: 19 residues. Here the CDR3 reads CASSLALAGGPLSYNEQFF. For the CDR3, the DNA is TGTGCCAGCAGTTTAGCTCTAGCGGGAGGTCCCCTCTCCTACAATGAGCAGTTCTTC.

The chain links TRBV18 to TRBJ2-1; D is possibly TRBD2 (5 bases). Germline CDR1 and CDR2: KGHSH and LQKENI. There are 14 residues in the CDR3. V dropped 2 bases and J dropped 10 bases, with 15 bases sitting between them. The chain's CDR3 is CASSPGPPASEQFF. For the CDR3, the DNA is TGTGCCAGCTCACCAGGCCCACCGGCTAGCGAGCAGTTCTTC.

This chain's CDR3 is CASSEFRDREAEQYF. The CDR3, as DNA: TGCGCCAGCAGTGAGTTCCGGGACAGGGAGGCCGAGCAGTACTTC. This chain joins TRBV10-1 and TRBJ2-7; 9 bases align to TRBD1. CDR3 length equals 15 residues. The germline V gene has CDR1 WNHNN and CDR2 SYGVQD (reference sequence). Trimming at V came to 1 base and at J to 6 bases, leaving 7 bases not matched to a gene.

The chain has TRBV20-1 and TRBJ2-1; 10 nucleotides line up with TRBD1. CDR1 is DFQATT and CDR2 is SNEGSKA in the germline V gene (reference sequence). This CDR3 is built from 11 residues. CDR3 sequence: CRGTGENEQFF. The CDR3 DNA reads as TGCAGGGGGACAGGGGAAAATGAGCAGTTCTTC.

The chain joins TRBV4-1 to TRBJ2-7; unclear D gene. The V gene lost 0 bases and the J gene lost 2 bases, with 8 bases spanning the gap. CDR1 is MGHRA, CDR2 YSYEKL, per germline. The CDR3 contains 14 residues. CDR3 coding DNA: TGCGCCAGCAGCCAAGATCCCGGAGCCTACGAGCAGTACTTC. Its translation: CASSQDPGAYEQYF.

V gene TRBV30 combines with J gene TRBJ1-1; D might be TRBD1 (5 bases). CDR3 length equals 14 residues. CDR1 is GTSNPN and CDR2 is SVGIG in the germline V gene (reference sequence). V lost 2 bases and J lost 1, with 11 bases in between. CDR3: CAWSPGRENTEAFF. The CDR3 DNA reads TGTGCCTGGAGTCCAGGCAGGGAGAACACTGAAGCTTTCTTT.

This clone came up once. The chain recombines TRBV4-3 with TRBJ2-1; D gene uncertain. The CDR3 consists of 13 residues. V dropped 5 bases and J dropped 6 bases, with 11 bases sitting between them. Germline CDR1 is LGHNA and CDR2 is YSLEER. CDR3: CASSRGESNEQFF. The CDR3 coding sequence is TGCGCCAGCAGCAGAGGAGAATCCAATGAGCAGTTCTTC.

The CDR3 spells CASSLGGGSIDTQYF. Here the CDR3 DNA reads TGTGCCAGCAGCTTGGGCGGCGGGTCTATAGATACGCAGTATTTT. V usage is TRBV5-4 and J usage is TRBJ2-3; maybe TRBD2 (5 bases). V lost 0 bases and J lost 5, with 13 bases in between. Germline V gene lookup returns CDR1 SGHNT and CDR2 YYREEE (reference sequence). The CDR3 length is 15 residues.

The chain combines TRBV27 with TRBJ1-1; weak D call: TRBD1 (5 bases). The V and J ends lost 3 bases and 1 base respectively, with 18 bases between them. Germline loops: CDR1 MNHEY, CDR2 SMNVEV (reference sequence). The CDR3 contains 17 residues. CDR3 in DNA: TGTGCCAGCAGTTTTTTGGGGCCTTCAACGAGGAACACTGAAGCTTTCTTT. This sequence encodes CASSFLGPSTRNTEAFF.

The genes are TRBV5-6 and TRBJ2-7, with D hard to call. From germline, CDR1 is SGHDT and CDR2 YYEEEE. V was cut by 2 bases and J by 3 bases, with 9 bases left in between. This CDR3 is 13 amino acids long. The CDR3 is CASSFSQNYEQYF. CDR3 nucleotide sequence: TGTGCCAGCAGCTTTTCCCAGAACTACGAGCAGTACTTC.

The chain recombines TRBV7-2 with TRBJ1-5; 9 nucleotides match TRBD1. V lost 4 bases, J lost 7 bases, and 5 bases stayed unmatched. This CDR3 spans 14 amino acids. Germline CDR1 is SGHTA and CDR2 is FQGNSA. CDR3 DNA: TGTGCCAGCAGCTACAGGGGGCTCAGGCAGCCCCAGCATTTT. Translation: CASSYRGLRQPQHF.

J is TRBJ1-2 and V is TRBV15; D unclear. CDR1 and CDR2 from the germline V gene are LNHNV and YYDKDF (reference sequence). This CDR3 spans 13 amino acids. V was cut by 9 bases and J by 7 bases, with 18 bases left in between. The CDR3: CATTLGRVGGYTF. The CDR3 region has the DNA TGTGCCACTACCCTAGGCCGGGTAGGTGGCTACACCTTC.

CDR3 nucleotide sequence: TGTGCCAGCAGCTCTTCGTGGACTAGCGGGAGTTACGAGCAGTACTTC. Translation gives CASSSSWTSGSYEQYF. J is TRBJ2-7 and V is TRBV5-4; 13 bases agree with TRBD2. Unmatched junction bases numbered 7, after V lost 3 bases and J lost 4 bases. The CDR3 extends over 16 amino acids. The V gene's germline CDR1 is SGHNT and CDR2 YYREEE (reference sequence).

The chain employs TRBV27 and TRBJ2-1, with 9 bases fitting TRBD2. Germline V CDR1 and CDR2: MNHEY, SMNVEV (reference sequence). The CDR3 has 17 residues. The trim removed 5 bases at V and 3 bases at J, leaving 11 bases unmatched. CDR3 DNA sequence: TGTGCCAGCAGTGCTGTACTAGCGGGCGACCTCTACAATGAGCAGTTCTTC. Residues: CASSAVLAGDLYNEQFF.

The table lists this clone with a count of one. The rearrangement joins TRBV5-1 to TRBJ2-7; D possibly corresponds to TRBD1 (5 bases). V shed 4 bases and J shed 6 bases, with 20 bases lying between them. The CDR3 consists of 15 residues. Germline V CDR1 and CDR2: SGHRS, YFSETQ. Written as DNA, the CDR3 is TGCGCCAGCAGCGATCGACAGAGAGGTAATACCGAGCAGTACTTC. As protein: CASSDRQRGNTEQYF.

This chain links TRBV7-9 with TRBJ1-5; D uncertain. Between the trimmed V and J ends, which lost 1 base and 6 bases, there was a span of 13 bases. The CDR3 is 15 residues long. The germline V gene encodes CDR1 SEHNR and CDR2 FQNEAQ (reference sequence). CDR3: CASSLGRLEIQPQHF. The CDR3 DNA reads as TGTGCCAGCAGCTTAGGGCGCTTGGAGATTCAGCCCCAGCATTTT.

This chain's CDR3 is CASSQEKYGAGEKYEQYF. The DNA for the CDR3 is TGCGCCAGCAGCCAAGAGAAGTATGGAGCGGGAGAAAAGTACGAGCAGTACTTC. The V gene is TRBV4-1, the J gene TRBJ2-7; 8 bases fit TRBD2. This CDR3 region has 18 residues. The V segment lost 0 bases and the J segment 4 bases; nucleotides outside the gene matches: 14. Germline V gives CDR1 MGHRA, CDR2 YSYEKL.

The rearrangement joins TRBV5-1 to TRBJ1-2, with unresolved D. CDR1 and CDR2 from the germline V gene are SGHRS and YFSETQ. With 0 bases removed from V and 5 bases from J, the gap between germline ends came to 8 bases. This CDR3 comprises 13 residues. The CDR3 protein is CASSLVPGYGYTF. The CDR3 DNA is TGCGCCAGCAGCTTGGTACCCGGGTATGGCTACACCTTC. Variable domain in full (rest from reference TRBV5-1 and TRBJ1-2): KAGVTQTPRYLIKTRGQQVTLSCSPISGHRSVSWYQQTPGQGLQFLFEYFSETQRNKGNFPGRFSGRQFSNSRSEMNVSTLELGDSALYLCASSLVPGYGYTFGSGTRLTVV.